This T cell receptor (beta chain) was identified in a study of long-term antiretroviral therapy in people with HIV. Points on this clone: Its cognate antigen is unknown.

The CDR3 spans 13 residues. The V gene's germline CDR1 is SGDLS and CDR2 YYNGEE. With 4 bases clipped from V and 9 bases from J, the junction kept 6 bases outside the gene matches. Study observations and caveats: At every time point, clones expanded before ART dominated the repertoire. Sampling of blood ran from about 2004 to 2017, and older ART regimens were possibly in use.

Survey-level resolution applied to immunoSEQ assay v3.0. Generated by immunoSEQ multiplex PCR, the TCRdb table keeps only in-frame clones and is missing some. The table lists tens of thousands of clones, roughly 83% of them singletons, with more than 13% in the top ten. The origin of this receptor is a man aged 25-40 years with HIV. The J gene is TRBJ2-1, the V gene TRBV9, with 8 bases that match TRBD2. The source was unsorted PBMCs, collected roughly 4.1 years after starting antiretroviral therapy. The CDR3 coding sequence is TGTGCCAGCAGCCCTTTCCGGGGGGGTGAGCAGTTCTTC. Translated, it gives CASSPFRGGEQFF.